Listed below are T cell receptor beta chains from one sample, sequenced in a study of PD-L1 blockade in urothelial cancer. The data were produced by immunoSEQ multiplex PCR, yet TCRdb's version contains in-frame clones alone and is incomplete. This sample has some 49,000 clones, with 70% to 90% found just once. The specimen was PBMCs, collected around atezolizumab (anti-PD-L1) treatment. The receptors were gathered from a man in his 60s with urothelial cancer. CDR3s include the opening cysteine and the closing phenylalanine or tryptophan. The D gene is left open where the match is weak. Expanded clones get a size class; other rows say once, few or many, or leave the size out.

DNA,CDR3,V,D,size,J
TGTGCCAGCAGCCCGGGACAGGGGGTCCAAGAGACCCAGTACTTC,CASSPGQGVQETQYF,TRBV27,TRBD1,-,TRBJ2-5
TGTGCCAGTAGTATAAACAGTGACTATGGCTACACCTTC,CASSINSDYGYTF,TRBV19,-,-,TRBJ1-2
TGCGCCAGCAGCAAGGGCGGGGGCGACACCGGGGAGCTGTTTTTT,CASSKGGGDTGELFF,TRBV4-1,-,-,TRBJ2-2
TGCGCCAGCAGCCAAGATGTACTAGCGGGAACCTACGAGCAGTACTTC,CASSQDVLAGTYEQYF,TRBV4-3,TRBD2,-,TRBJ2-7
TGTGCCAGCAGCTTTCATGGTGCGCAAGAGACCCAGTACTTC,CASSFHGAQETQYF,TRBV11-3,-,once,TRBJ2-5
TGTGCCAGCAGCCCCGGGACTTTTTGGGGGGAGCTGTTTTTT,CASSPGTFWGELFF,TRBV13,-,-,TRBJ2-2
TGTGCCATCAGTGGAACAGGGAACTATGGCTACACCTTC,CAISGTGNYGYTF,TRBV10-3,-,few,TRBJ1-2
TGCGCCAGCAGCCAGACTCGTGCAGGGGGCACTGAAGCTTTCTTT,CASSQTRAGGTEAFF,TRBV4-1,TRBD1,-,TRBJ1-1
TGTGCCAGCAGGCCGGGACAGGGTGGTCAGCCCCAGCATTTT,CASRPGQGGQPQHF,TRBV6-1,TRBD1,-,TRBJ1-5
TGCAGCGCTCGTCGGCTAGCGGGCGATACGCAGTATTTT,CSARRLAGDTQYF,TRBV29-1,TRBD2,once,TRBJ2-3
TGTGCCAGCAGCTTAGGCGGGGACCCTCGGGGAAACACCATATATTTT,CASSLGGDPRGNTIYF,TRBV7-9,-,-,TRBJ1-3
TGTGCCAGCAGTTCTTACAGGACCTACGAGCAGTACTTC,CASSSYRTYEQYF,TRBV27,-,-,TRBJ2-7
TGTGCCAGCAGCTTAGGCGGACTGCGCACAGATACGCAGTATTTT,CASSLGGLRTDTQYF,TRBV7-2,-,-,TRBJ2-3
TGTGCCATCAAGAACAGGGGGAACACTGAAGCTTTCTTT,CAIKNRGNTEAFF,TRBV10-3,TRBD1,-,TRBJ1-1
TGTGCCAGCAGTTTGACTCCAGATTCCTACGAGCAGTACTTC,CASSLTPDSYEQYF,TRBV27,-,-,TRBJ2-7
TGTGCCAGCAGCTGGACAGGGGGTAATACACGGCAGTACTTC,CASSWTGGNTRQYF,TRBV5-6,TRBD1,-,TRBJ2-7
TGCGCCAGCAGCTTGACTAGCGGGGGGGCTTTTGAGCAGTTCTTC,CASSLTSGGAFEQFF,TRBV5-1,TRBD2,-,TRBJ2-1
TGTGCCAGCAGTGAAGGACCCGGGACTAGCGGGGCCCGGCAGTACTTC,CASSEGPGTSGARQYF,TRBV6-1,TRBD2,medium-sized,TRBJ2-7
TGTGCCAGCAGTTTTACCCTAGAAGAGACCCAGTACTTC,CASSFTLEETQYF,TRBV28,-,-,TRBJ2-5
TGTGCCAGCAGACCGGGACAGGGGGATGAAAAACTGTTTTTT,CASRPGQGDEKLFF,TRBV7-9,TRBD1,-,TRBJ1-4
TGTGCCAGTAGTATAGACCTCACCGCGGGACAGCTGAACACTGAAGCTTTCTTT,CASSIDLTAGQLNTEAFF,TRBV19,TRBD1,-,TRBJ1-1
TGTGCCAGCAGCGGACTAGCGGGGCCCTACGAGCAGTACTTC,CASSGLAGPYEQYF,TRBV7-8,TRBD2,-,TRBJ2-7
TGTGCCATCAGTGATCTAGCGGGGTCAGAGACCCAGTACTTC,CAISDLAGSETQYF,TRBV10-3,TRBD2,-,TRBJ2-5
TGCGCCAGCACCGGAGACGAGCAGTACTTC,CASTGDEQYF,TRBV5-1,-,-,TRBJ2-7
TGTGCCAGCAGTTTATTCCCCAGGACTAGCGGGGGGCTATACAAGCTCTTCTTC,CASSLFPRTSGGLYKLFF,TRBV27,TRBD2,-,TRBJ2-1
TGTGCCAGCTCACCCCTCGGGACAGCAAAAGAGACCCAGTACTTC,CASSPLGTAKETQYF,TRBV18,TRBD1,once,TRBJ2-5
TGTGCCAGCAGGCAGGGACAGGGCTACGAGCAGTACTTC,CASRQGQGYEQYF,TRBV7-9,TRBD1,-,TRBJ2-7
TGTGCCAGCAGCCTCGGGTTGGCTTACAAAAAAAACGAGCAGTACTTC,CASSLGLAYKKNEQYF,TRBV5-6,-,-,TRBJ2-7
TGTGCCAGCAGCTTGGGACAGGGGGCTGAAGCTTTCTTT,CASSLGQGAEAFF,TRBV5-4,TRBD1,-,TRBJ1-1
TGTGCCAGCAGTAATTCAGGGGCTGGAAACACCATATATTTT,CASSNSGAGNTIYF,TRBV27,-,once,TRBJ1-3
TGTGCCAGCAGCCCGGCCGCAGGGGGCGAGGGGACCCAGTACTTC,CASSPAAGGEGTQYF,TRBV7-9,TRBD1,-,TRBJ2-5
TGTGCCAGCAGCTTATTCTCTAGCACAGATACGCAGTATTTT,CASSLFSSTDTQYF,TRBV7-3,-,-,TRBJ2-3
TGTGCCAGCAGCTTAGGGGGAGGGCACAATCAGCCCCAGCATTTT,CASSLGGGHNQPQHF,TRBV7-2,-,-,TRBJ1-5
TGTGCCAGCAAGGGAACTAGCGGGGGGGTTAGGGAGACCCAGTACTTC,CASKGTSGGVRETQYF,TRBV27,TRBD2,-,TRBJ2-5
TGCGCCAGCAGCTTGGCCCTGACAGCTGGAGAGACCCAGTACTTC,CASSLALTAGETQYF,TRBV5-1,-,-,TRBJ2-5
TGTGCCAGTAGTACCCCCGGACAGAAGGTAGACCAGCCCCAGCATTTT,CASSTPGQKVDQPQHF,TRBV19,-,-,TRBJ1-5
TGTGCCAGCAGCTTATTTCCAGGGTGGGCCGGGGAGCTGTTTTTT,CASSLFPGWAGELFF,TRBV11-3,-,-,TRBJ2-2